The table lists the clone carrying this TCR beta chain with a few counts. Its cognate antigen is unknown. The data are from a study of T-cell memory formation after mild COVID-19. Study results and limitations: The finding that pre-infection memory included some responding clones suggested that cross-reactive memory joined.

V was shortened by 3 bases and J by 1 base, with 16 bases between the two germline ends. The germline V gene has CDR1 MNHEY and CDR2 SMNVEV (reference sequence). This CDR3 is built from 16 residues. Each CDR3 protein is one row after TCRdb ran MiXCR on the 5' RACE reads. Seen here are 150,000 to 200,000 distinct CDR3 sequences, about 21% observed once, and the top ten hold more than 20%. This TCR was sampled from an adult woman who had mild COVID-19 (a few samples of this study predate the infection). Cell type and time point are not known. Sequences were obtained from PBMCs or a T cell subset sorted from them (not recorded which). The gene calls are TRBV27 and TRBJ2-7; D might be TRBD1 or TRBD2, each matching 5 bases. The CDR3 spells CASSLGTGLESYEQYF. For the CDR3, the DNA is TGTGCCAGCAGTTTGGGTACAGGACTGGAATCCTACGAGCAGTACTTC.